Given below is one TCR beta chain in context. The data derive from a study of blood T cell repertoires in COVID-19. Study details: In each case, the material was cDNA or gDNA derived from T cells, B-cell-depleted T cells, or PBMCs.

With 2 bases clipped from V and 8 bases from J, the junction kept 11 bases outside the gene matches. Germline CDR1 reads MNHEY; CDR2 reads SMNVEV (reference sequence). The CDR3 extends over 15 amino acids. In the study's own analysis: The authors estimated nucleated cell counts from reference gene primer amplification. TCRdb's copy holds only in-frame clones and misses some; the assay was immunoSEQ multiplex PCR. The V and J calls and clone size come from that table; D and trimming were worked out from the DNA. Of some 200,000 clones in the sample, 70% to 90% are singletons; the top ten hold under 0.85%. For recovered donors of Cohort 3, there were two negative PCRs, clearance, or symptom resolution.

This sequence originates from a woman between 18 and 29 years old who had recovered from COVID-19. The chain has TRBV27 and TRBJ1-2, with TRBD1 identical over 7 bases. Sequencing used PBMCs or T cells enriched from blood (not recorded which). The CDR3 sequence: CASSLAYRGSGGYTF. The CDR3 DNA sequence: TGTGCCAGCAGTTTAGCGTACAGGGGCTCGGGAGGCTACACCTTC.